This note documents a single TCR beta chain sequence. Its antigen remains unknown. This entry comes from a study of identical twins. Findings of the study overall: Monozygotic twin pairs showed more out-of-frame TCR alpha sharing than models estimated. Conclusions leaned on cross-sectional statistical analysis and did not track the same donors over time. Fewer insertions were carried by abundant cord blood beta clonotypes, but none was seen in memory repertoires.

A universal primer site was created by template switching, with the cDNA bearing unique molecular identifiers. TCRdb redid the calling of the 5' RACE reads with MiXCR, one entry per CDR3 protein. The sample lists a few hundred thousand distinct CDR3 sequences, about 18% occurring once. This CDR3 comprises 15 residues. Germline trimming cut 6 bases from V and 7 bases from J; bases unmatched to any gene: 14. CDR1 is DFQATT, CDR2 SNEGSKA, per germline (reference sequence). The sample comprised naive T cells sorted from blood. This TCR came from a man aged 45-65 years in good health. The genes are TRBV20-1 and TRBJ2-1; 8 nucleotides line up with TRBD2. CDR3 nucleotide sequence: TGCAGTGCCACCCTGCGGAGCGGGGGTGGGAATGAGCAGTTCTTC. Translation gives CSATLRSGGGNEQFF.